This T cell receptor (beta chain) was found in a study of T cells in Graves' hyperthyroidism and ophthalmopathy. Subjects aged 18 to 65 presented with newly diagnosed hyperthyroidism of less than 2 months' duration. This clonotype was counted a few times. TCR beta CDR3 region amplification was performed from RNA transcripts. The TCR CDR3 was amplified in a first-round RT-PCR using the HTBI primer set. TCRdb re-derived calls from the multiplex PCR reads in MiXCR, one entry per CDR3 protein. The sample consists of approximately 530,000 distinct CDR3 sequences, over 15% of them appearing once. The sample taken for sequencing was blood. This sequence was found in a woman aged 18-29 years with Graves' hyperthyroidism.

CDR3 bases: TGTGCCAGCTCACCTGCCCGGATTTACGAGCAGTACTTC. Amino acid sequence: CASSPARIYEQYF. J is TRBJ2-7 and V is TRBV18; no clear D gene. The germline V gene encodes CDR1 KGHSH and CDR2 LQKENI. The CDR3 sequence is 13 residues long. V lost 3 bases, J lost 4 bases, and 10 bases lay in between.